Listed below are T cell receptor beta chains from one sample, sequenced in a study of T cell responses to AZD1222 COVID-19 vaccine. Data came from immunoSEQ multiplex PCR; TCRdb stores just in-frame clones and leaves some out. The sample lists under 45,000 clones; roughly nine tenths were seen once. The starting material was peripheral blood, obtained on day 0 of AZD1222 vaccination. The source of these receptors is an adult in good health. Each CDR3 is given with its conserved first and last residue.

v_call cdr3_aa
TRBV29-1 CSVDGHRQRRGNEQFF
TRBV10-3 CAISPGQGDADTQYF
TRBV2 CASSEQVRGLAGASSTDTQYF
TRBV5-8 CASSLGTISGGSYNEQFF
TRBV5-1 CASSTQGTGGGEQFF
TRBV7-2 CASSLAVNSPLHF
TRBV5-1 CASRPPGGPNYEQYF
TRBV9 CASSVAAGLAGETQYF
TRBV4-1 CASSQVRGSTDTQYF
TRBV6-5 CASTGVVGLREQYF
TRBV7-2 CASSLGTASLTNTEAFF
TRBV5-1 CASSPRDRDLSYEQYF
TRBV9 CASSVGLALNEQFF
TRBV3-1/TRBV3-2 CASSPGGTNPYEQYF
TRBV27 CASRLLAGVSDEQFF
TRBV10-1 CASSGTSDGEQYF
TRBV7-2 CASSLVQGAGNEQYF
TRBV13 CASSPSSYEQYF
TRBV5-1 CASSFIQGVNEQYF
TRBV27 CASSIQGSNEQFF
TRBV5-1 CASSLNRGYEQYF
TRBV7-8 CASSLWPSSGRGVGELFF
TRBV12-3/TRBV12-4 CASTISGSYEQYF
TRBV5-4 CASSPDMGYGYTF
TRBV6-5 CASQLDRALADEQYF
TRBV5-1 CASSPWTSSTDTQYF
TRBV28 CASRNSDRNNEQFF
TRBV2 CASSEGGLETQYF
TRBV24-1 CATSERDRPNTGELFF
TRBV4-2 CASSQDGASGSGTDTQYF
TRBV28 CASSLGYNSPLHF
TRBV9 CASSVSGAANQPQHF
TRBV6-2/TRBV6-3 CASSPISGSDQPQHF
TRBV28 CASSARGENTF
TRBV6-5 CASSRQGATNEKLFF
TRBV19 CASQPGSGYMNTEAFF
TRBV5-5 CASSLYTDEAFF
TRBV25-1 CASTRAGSTEAFF
TRBV5-4 CASSLDRNEQYF
TRBV28 CASSPRPPWGYEQYF
TRBV11-2 CASSLEAKSEQYF
TRBV29-1 CSVEVLSPGYTF
TRBV18 CASSPPGQMNSPLHF
TRBV10-3 CAINPQGRRGLGANVLTF
TRBV20-1 CSASSSRGVPGELFF